Given below is one T cell receptor (beta chain) in context. Per the authors' pipeline: The authors estimated nucleated cell counts from reference gene primer amplification. Profiling relied on immunoSEQ multiplex PCR, and the TCRdb table lists in-frame clones only, not all of them. The V and J calls and clone size come from that table; D and trimming were worked out from the DNA. This sample has some 88,000 clones, with around 85% found just once. The germline gives CDR1 SQVTM, CDR2 ANQGSEA. There are 13 residues in the CDR3. V lost 5 bases, J lost 4 bases, and 7 bases stayed unmatched. The data derive from a study of blood T cell repertoires in COVID-19. Across the study: There were acute and convalescent COVID-19 samples, and they came from the United States, Italy and Spain. T cells, B-cell-depleted T cells, or PBMCs provided the cDNA or gDNA that served as material.

Sequencing was performed on peripheral blood. V gene TRBV29-1 combines with J gene TRBJ2-7, with 8 nucleotides matching TRBD1. The sequence derives from a woman aged 70-85 years with acute or convalescent COVID-19. CDR3 residues: CSVSSGTGYEQYV. The CDR3 nucleotides are TGCAGCGTTTCATCCGGGACAGGATACGAGCAGTACGTC.